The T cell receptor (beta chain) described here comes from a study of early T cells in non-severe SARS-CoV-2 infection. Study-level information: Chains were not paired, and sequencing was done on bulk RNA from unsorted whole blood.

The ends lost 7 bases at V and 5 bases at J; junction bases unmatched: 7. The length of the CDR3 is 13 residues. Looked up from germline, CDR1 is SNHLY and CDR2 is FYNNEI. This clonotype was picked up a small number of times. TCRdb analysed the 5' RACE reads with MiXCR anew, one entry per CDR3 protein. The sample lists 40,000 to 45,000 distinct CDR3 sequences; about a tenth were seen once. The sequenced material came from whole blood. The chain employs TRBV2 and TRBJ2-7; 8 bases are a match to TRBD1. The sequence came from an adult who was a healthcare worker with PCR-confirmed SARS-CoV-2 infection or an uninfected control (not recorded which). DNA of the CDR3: TGTGCCAGCACTCAGGGGGCCTTGAACGAGCAGTACTTC. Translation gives CASTQGALNEQYF.